This passage covers 20 T cell receptor beta chains from one sample sequenced in a study of cytomegalovirus exposure and HLA in healthy donors. PCR amplification relied on 60 Vbeta primers (plus 13 Jbeta primers). Generated by immunoSEQ multiplex PCR, the TCRdb table keeps only in-frame clones and is missing some. Of roughly 110,000 clones in the sample, more than 65% were seen once. The sample comprised PBMCs. All receptors derive from a man between 40 and 49 years old in good health and CMV-seropositive.

The chain is built from TRBV4-2 and TRBJ2-1; 7 bases are a match to TRBD2. Germline V gene lookup returns CDR1 LGHNA and CDR2 YNFKEQ. There are 16 residues in the CDR3. V was pared by 4 bases and J by 0 bases, with 6 bases of the junction left unmatched. The CDR3 here is CASSLPGGSSYNEQFF. CDR3 in DNA: TGTGCCAGCAGCCTCCCCGGGGGGAGCTCCTACAATGAGCAGTTCTTC.

This clone was picked up a small number of times. The V gene is TRBV4-3, the J gene TRBJ1-1; no reliable D call. CDR3 length: 14 amino acids. The V end lost 0 bases, the J end lost 0 bases, and 5 bases lay between the germline ends. Germline loops: CDR1 LGHNA, CDR2 YSLEER. The CDR3 sequence is CASSQESMNTEAFF. The CDR3 DNA reads TGCGCCAGCAGCCAAGAGAGCATGAACACTGAAGCTTTCTTT.

Remarks on this clone: At one end, the junction sequence differs from germline, possibly due to a read error. The chain recombines TRBV27 with TRBJ2-4, with D perhaps TRBD2 (5 bases). CDR3 length equals 16 residues. CDR1 is MNHEY and CDR2 is SMNVEV in the germline V gene (reference sequence). CDR3 DNA sequence: TGTGCCAGCAGTTTCTCGGGGATGATAGCCAAAAACAGTCAGTACTTC. This sequence encodes CASSFSGMIAKNSQYF.

J is TRBJ1-4 and V is TRBV28; TRBD1 aligns across 8 bases. With V trimmed by 4 bases and J by 7 bases, 8 bases remained unmatched. Germline lookup yields CDR1 MDHEN and CDR2 SYDVKM. The CDR3 length is 15 residues. The CDR3 reads CASSSRTGPGEKLFF. The CDR3 DNA sequence: TGTGCCAGCAGTTCCCGGACAGGGCCGGGTGAAAAACTGTTTTTT.

The chain is built from TRBV7-2 and TRBJ1-3; D is ambiguous. Germline V gives CDR1 SGHTA, CDR2 FQGNSA. There are 16 residues in the CDR3. The V and J ends lost 6 bases and 4 bases respectively, with 19 bases between them. CDR3 sequence reads: CASSKQTGFSGNTIYF. Here the CDR3 DNA reads TGTGCCAGCAGTAAACAGACGGGGTTTTCCGGAAACACCATATATTTT.

This rearrangement joins TRBV7-2 to TRBJ2-3; 8 nucleotides agree with TRBD2. Germline V lookup: CDR1 SGHTA, CDR2 FQGNSA. The CDR3 consists of 18 residues. V was clipped by 4 bases and J by 1 base; unmatched bases: 13. The CDR3 region has the DNA TGTGCCAGCAGCTCAGAGTTATCGGGGGGGCCTGGCACAGATACGCAGTATTTT. Protein: CASSSELSGGPGTDTQYF.

This clone was counted between two and nine times. The chain is built from TRBV19 and TRBJ1-4; 10 positions match TRBD1. The germline V gene has CDR1 LNHDA and CDR2 SQIVND (reference sequence). Trimming removed 1 base from V and 0 bases from J; junction bases left unmatched: 5. CDR3 length equals 18 residues. The CDR3 sequence is CASSIAAGQGTTNEKLFF. In nucleotides, the CDR3 is TGTGCCAGTAGTATAGCGGCGGGACAGGGGACAACTAATGAAAAACTGTTTTTT.

The V gene is TRBV7-8, the J gene TRBJ1-3; 7 bases match TRBD1. Germline assignment: CDR1 SGHVS and CDR2 FQNEAQ. This CDR3 has 18 amino acids. V lost 2 bases and J lost 0; bases outside the gene matches: 10. This CDR3 reads CASSLRRDSRISGNTIYF. For the CDR3, the DNA is TGTGCCAGCAGCTTAAGGAGGGACAGCCGTATCTCTGGAAACACCATATATTTT.

This sequence joins TRBV7-2 and TRBJ2-5; D unresolved. Germline CDR1 reads SGHTA; CDR2 reads FQGNSA. Trimming left V 2 bases short and J 2 bases short, with 15 bases between. The CDR3 is 16 amino acids. The CDR3 DNA sequence: TGTGCCAGCAGCTTAAACTTGGGCCCGTCTCAAGAGACCCAGTACTTC. Protein product: CASSLNLGPSQETQYF.

V is TRBV28 and J is TRBJ2-1; 7 positions match TRBD2. This CDR3 comprises 12 residues. V lost 6 bases to trimming and J lost 8 bases; unmatched junction nucleotides: 4. Germline loops: CDR1 MDHEN, CDR2 SYDVKM. CDR3 DNA: TGTGCCAGCAGCTCCGCGGGGGATGAGCAGTTCTTC. Its protein product is CASSSAGDEQFF.

The chain links TRBV5-1 to TRBJ2-2; 9 positions match TRBD2. CDR3 length equals 15 residues. Germline lookup yields CDR1 SGHRS and CDR2 YFSETQ. The ends lost 1 base at V and 6 bases at J; junction bases unmatched: 4. As DNA, the CDR3 is TGCGCCAGCAGCTTGTTTGCGGGGGGGCCCGGGGAGCTGTTTTTT. This encodes CASSLFAGGPGELFF.

The CDR3 loop reads CASSKAARGRTNEKLFF. The CDR3 DNA sequence: TGTGCCAGCAGCAAGGCCGCCAGGGGCAGAACTAATGAAAAACTGTTTTTT. This chain links TRBV5-4 with TRBJ1-4, with D tentatively TRBD1 (6 bases). V lost 4 bases and J 1 base, leaving 17 bases between the germline ends. The CDR3 covers 17 residues. Germline values: CDR1 SGHNT, CDR2 YYREEE (reference sequence).

Only a few counts were recorded for this clone. This likely stems from a read error, as it lies one base from a far larger clone. The chain's CDR3 is CASSQEGGDRAYDQYF. The CDR3 coding sequence is TGCGCCAGCAGCCAAGAAGGCGGGGACAGGGCCTACGACCAGTACTTC. J is TRBJ2-7 and V is TRBV4-3; TRBD1 aligns across 9 bases. CDR1 is LGHNA and CDR2 is YSLEER in the germline V gene. The CDR3 consists of 16 residues.

The rearrangement uses TRBV18 and TRBJ2-1; weak D call: TRBD1 (6 bases). CDR1 is KGHSH and CDR2 is LQKENI in the germline V gene. The V gene lost 0 bases and the J gene lost 2 bases, with 11 bases spanning the gap. The CDR3 spans 16 residues. CDR3 bases: TGTGCCAGCTCACCACCGGGGCAGGGGACCTACAATGAGCAGTTCTTC. As protein: CASSPPGQGTYNEQFF.

CDR3 residues: CACGGADTQYF. CDR3 DNA: TGTGCCTGCGGGGGGGCAGATACGCAGTATTTT. The chain has TRBV7-2 and TRBJ2-3; TRBD2 aligns across 9 bases. This CDR3 has 11 residues. Germline CDR1 SGHTA, CDR2 FQGNSA. V was pared by 11 bases and J by 4 bases, with 1 base of the junction left unmatched.

The rearrangement uses TRBV28 and TRBJ1-6; tentative D call: TRBD1 (5 bases). The CDR3 sequence is 15 residues long. V dropped 5 bases and J dropped 10 bases, with 18 bases sitting between them. From germline, CDR1 is MDHEN and CDR2 SYDVKM. As DNA, the CDR3 is TGTGCCAGCAGTCCTAGGACAACGGCGCAATCACCCCTCCACTTT. Translating gives CASSPRTTAQSPLHF.

This sequence joins TRBV7-9 and TRBJ2-7; D perhaps matches TRBD2 (6 bases). Trimming removed 1 base at V and 6 bases at J, with 10 bases between. This CDR3 is 13 amino acids long. Looked up from germline, CDR1 is SEHNR and CDR2 is FQNEAQ (reference sequence). In nucleotides, the CDR3 is TGTGCCAGCAGCTTAGGCGGGGCTTTCGAGCAGTACTTC. It specifies CASSLGGAFEQYF.

CDR3 coding DNA: TGTGCCAGCAGCTTCTCACCGGGACAGGGGGCTGAAGCTTTCTTT. Protein sequence: CASSFSPGQGAEAFF. V gene TRBV7-3 combines with J gene TRBJ1-1, with 11 bases matching TRBD1. Germline CDR1 SGHTA, CDR2 FQGTGA. V shed 3 bases and J 6 bases; nucleotides not matched to a gene: 6. The CDR3 runs to 15 residues. Filled out from reference TRBV7-3 and TRBJ1-1, the complete variable domain reads GAGVSQTPSNKVTEKGKYVELRCDPISGHTALYWYRQSLGQGPEFLIYFQGTGAADDSGLPNDRFFAVRPEGSVSTLKIQRTERGDSAVYLCASSFSPGQGAEAFFGQGTRLTVV.

The V gene is TRBV11-1, the J gene TRBJ1-6, with unresolved D. With 2 bases removed from V and 8 bases from J, the gap between germline ends came to 10 bases. From germline, CDR1 is SGHAT and CDR2 FQDESV (reference sequence). This CDR3 is 14 amino acids long. In nucleotides, the CDR3 is TGTGCCAGCAGCTTACCCCCTTCGGATTCACCCCTCCACTTT. Translating gives CASSLPPSDSPLHF.

V and J are TRBV6-5 and TRBJ2-3; possibly TRBD1 for D (5 bases). The CDR3 has 16 amino acids. V dropped 0 bases and J dropped 6 bases, with 16 bases sitting between them. CDR1 MNHEY and CDR2 SVGAGI come from the germline V gene. In nucleotides, the CDR3 is TGTGCCAGCAGTTACTCGACGTTTGGCAGGGTCGATACGCAGTATTTT. Translating gives CASSYSTFGRVDTQYF.